Here is one T cell receptor (beta chain) with its context. Authors' processing steps: Cell counts per sample came from amplifying reference gene primers. Assay: immunoSEQ multiplex PCR; the TCRdb copy retains only in-frame clones and omits some. That table gives V, J and clone size, and the DNA gave D and trimming. The profile shows about 51,000 clones, just over 85% of them singletons. This sample is drawn from a study of blood T cell repertoires in COVID-19. The CDR3 covers 19 residues. From germline, CDR1 is LGHNA and CDR2 YNFKEQ. The V end lost 4 bases, the J end lost 0 bases, and 24 bases lay between the germline ends.

Input material: peripheral blood. This sequence was found in a man at least 80 years old with active COVID-19. The V and J genes are TRBV4-2 and TRBJ1-1, with a weak D call TRBD1 (6 bases). CDR3 sequence reads: CASSLTLLDSQGMNTEAFF. The CDR3 bases are TGTGCCAGCAGCCTTACCTTGCTAGACAGCCAGGGGATGAACACTGAAGCTTTCTTT.